Listed below are T cell receptor beta chains from one sample, sequenced in a study of type 1 and type 2 diabetes patients. TCRdb reanalysed the multiplex PCR reads using MiXCR and keeps one entry per CDR3 protein. The repertoire holds under 300,000 distinct CDR3 sequences, around 47% seen once, with around 13% in the top ten. Sample: peripheral blood mononuclear cells (PBMCs). Receptor source: a man younger than 30 with type 2 diabetes. The CDR3 runs from the conserved cysteine through the conserved F or W. The D gene is left open where the match is weak. Clone size, where shown, is once, few, many, or a class for clones that have expanded.

TRBJ1-6	TRBV6-6	.	.	TGTGTCAGCAGTTCACCTACGGCGCTCAATTCACCCCTCCACTTT	CVSSSPTALNSPLHF
TRBJ2-1	TRBV13	.	.	TGTGCCAGCAGCTTTGACCGGACTGAGCAGTTCTTC	CASSFDRTEQFF
TRBJ2-3	TRBV20-1	.	.	TGCAGTGCCACCAGGGAAAGCAAGAACACAGATACGCAGTATTTT	CSATRESKNTDTQYF
TRBJ2-1	TRBV7-2	few	.	TGTGCCAGCAGCTTCGACCTCAGCTCCTACAATGAGCAGTTCTTC	CASSFDLSSYNEQFF
TRBJ2-2	TRBV12-3/TRBV12-4	many	.	TGTGCCAGCAGTTCAACCGGGGAGCTGTTTTTT	CASSSTGELFF
TRBJ2-7	TRBV24-1	.	.	TGTGCCACCAGTGACCTTCAGGGATACGAGCAGTACTTC	CATSDLQGYEQYF
TRBJ1-6	TRBV20-1	few	.	TGCAGTGCTAGACAGGCGCCAGATTCCCTCCACTTT	CSARQAPDSLHF
TRBJ1-1	TRBV10-2	.	.	TGCGCCAGCAGGGCCACCGTTGGGGGGGCTTTCTTT	CASRATVGGAFF
TRBJ2-7	TRBV5-1	.	.	TGCGCCAGCAGCTTGGACGGGGGCACGGGAGAGCAGTACTTC	CASSLDGGTGEQYF
TRBJ2-2	TRBV19	few	TRBD2	TGTGCCAGTCGACTAGCGGAGTACACCGGGGAGCTGTTTTTT	CASRLAEYTGELFF
TRBJ2-5	TRBV9	few	.	TGTGCCAGCAGCGTAGGGGGCGGAGAGACCCAGTACTTC	CASSVGGGETQYF
TRBJ2-3	TRBV6-5	once	TRBD2	TGTGCCAGCAGTTACTCGTGGGAACTCGGGGGGGACACAGATACGCAGTATTTT	CASSYSWELGGDTDTQYF
TRBJ2-7	TRBV7-9	.	TRBD2	TGTGCCAGCAGCCCAACCTGGACTAGTACCCCCTACGAGCAGTACTTC	CASSPTWTSTPYEQYF
TRBJ1-1	TRBV14	.	.	TGTGCCAGCAGCCAATGGACTGAAGCTTTCTTT	CASSQWTEAFF